This record concerns one T cell receptor beta chain sequence. Its antigen is not known. This sample is part of a study of T cell responses to AZD1222 COVID-19 vaccine. General observations from the study: Repertoires were collected only later (after the peak T cell response had occurred).

Generated by immunoSEQ multiplex PCR, the TCRdb table keeps only in-frame clones and is missing some. Of fewer than 110,000 clones listed, around 92% are singletons. The CDR3 sequence is 14 residues long. Between the trimmed V and J ends, which lost 2 bases and 3 bases, there was a span of 9 bases. CDR1 and CDR2 (germline): LGHNA, YSLEER. The chain couples TRBV4-3 to TRBJ2-3; a possible D gene is TRBD1 (6 bases). Sequenced material: peripheral blood, taken 28 days after the second AZD1222 dose. The clonotype was recovered from an adult who received the AZD1222 COVID-19 vaccine. The CDR3 DNA is TGCGCCAGCAGCCAAAACAGGGAAACAGATACGCAGTATTTT. Its protein product is CASSQNRETDTQYF.